This is a list of T cell receptor beta chains from one sample in a study of T-cell memory formation after mild COVID-19. TCRdb reprocessed the 5' RACE reads via MiXCR and lists one record per CDR3 protein. The sample records about 82,000 distinct CDR3 sequences, about 14% being singletons. The specimen sequenced was PBMCs or a T cell subset sorted from them (not recorded which). Receptors originate from a man between 18 and 35 years old who had mild COVID-19 (a few samples of this study predate the infection). Cell type and time point are not known. Each CDR3 is given with its conserved first and last residue.

v_call cdr3_aa
TRBV13 CASSMTANYGYTF
TRBV6-2/TRBV6-3 CASTPGPRGELFF
TRBV7-3 CASTQDRGRGGANVLTF
TRBV5-1 CASSPSPVREAFF
TRBV7-3 CASSLNPSYNEQFF
TRBV12-3/TRBV12-4 CASSSWSSGGPDTQYF
TRBV20-1 CSAAGTRPPSNYGYTF
TRBV7-2 CASSPGQGLGNTIYF
TRBV19 CASSTTENTEAFF
TRBV14 CASSQNPGTGVPYEQYF
TRBV2 CASSERVQLVF
TRBV12-3/TRBV12-4 CASSAPWLAGLRTDTQYF
TRBV4-3 CASSQDLAKYNEQFF
TRBV24-1 CATNPSSYNEQFF
TRBV6-2/TRBV6-3 CASSYRGSVGFSPLHF
TRBV7-2 CASSVSRGRGIIYEQYF
TRBV4-3 CASSPPRGQGTDTQYF
TRBV9 CASSGTTGTNTGELFF
TRBV27 CASSGQSNQPQHF
TRBV4-3 CASSQVDREDNEQFF
TRBV4-3 CASSLTNTGQSGNTIYF
TRBV9 CASSVLAGPGQFF
TRBV15 CATSRGLGRETTDTQYF
TRBV10-2 CASNPAGGYYEQYF
TRBV4-3 CASSQEAGFNSPLHF
TRBV6-5 CASSYTGSNQPQHF
TRBV7-9 CASSLDALRNYGYTF
TRBV2 CASSEVAVGPNEKLFF
TRBV6-4 CASSDSGGAGANVLTF
TRBV2 CASSPAQAPSYNEQFF
TRBV12-3/TRBV12-4 CASSLEGQYSPLHF
TRBV27 CASSPGTGGTNYGYTF
TRBV4-3 CASSQASTDTQYF
TRBV2 CASSERTSSYEQYF
TRBV29-1 CSVVESGRNGYTF
TRBV5-5 CASSLESPTNEKLFF
TRBV7-2 CASSLGRDTGELFF
TRBV19 CASSTDRGSTQPQHF
TRBV27 CASMGGASYEQYF
TRBV4-1 CASSQTPGSTEAFF
TRBV23-1 CASSLSGQGLDTQYF
TRBV3-1 CASSPRFSGLGETQYF
TRBV20-1 CSASVIGGRTDTQYF
TRBV4-1 CASSQVQGSSTDTQYF
TRBV27 CASRDRGNTEAFF
TRBV7-3 CASSRTSGAADTQYF